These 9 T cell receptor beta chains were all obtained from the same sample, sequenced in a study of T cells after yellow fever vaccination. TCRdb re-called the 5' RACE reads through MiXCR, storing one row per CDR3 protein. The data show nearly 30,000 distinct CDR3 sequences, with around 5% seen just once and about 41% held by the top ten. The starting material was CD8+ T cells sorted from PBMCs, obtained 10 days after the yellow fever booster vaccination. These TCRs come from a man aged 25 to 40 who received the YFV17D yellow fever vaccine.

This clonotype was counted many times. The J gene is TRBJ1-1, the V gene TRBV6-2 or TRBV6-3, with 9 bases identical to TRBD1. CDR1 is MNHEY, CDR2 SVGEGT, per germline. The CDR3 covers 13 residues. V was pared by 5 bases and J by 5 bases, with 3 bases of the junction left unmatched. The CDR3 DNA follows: TGTGCCAGCAGTACAGGGGGCTGGACTGAAGCTTTCTTT. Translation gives CASSTGGWTEAFF.

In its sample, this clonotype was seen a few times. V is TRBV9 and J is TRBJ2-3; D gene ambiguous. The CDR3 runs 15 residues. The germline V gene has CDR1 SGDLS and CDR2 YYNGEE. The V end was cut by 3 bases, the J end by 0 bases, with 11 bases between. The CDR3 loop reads CASSAGQTSTDTQYF. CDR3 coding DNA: TGTGCCAGCAGCGCCGGGCAGACTAGCACAGATACGCAGTATTTT.

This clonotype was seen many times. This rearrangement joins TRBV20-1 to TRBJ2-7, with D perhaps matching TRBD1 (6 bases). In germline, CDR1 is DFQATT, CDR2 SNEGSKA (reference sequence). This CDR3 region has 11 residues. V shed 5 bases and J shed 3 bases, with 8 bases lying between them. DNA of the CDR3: TGCAGTGCTGAACAGGGCTACGAGCAGTACTTC. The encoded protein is CSAEQGYEQYF.

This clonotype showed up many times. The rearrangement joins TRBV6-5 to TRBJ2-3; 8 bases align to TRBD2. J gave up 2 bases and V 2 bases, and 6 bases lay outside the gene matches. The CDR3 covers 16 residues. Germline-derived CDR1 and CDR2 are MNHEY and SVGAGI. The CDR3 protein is CASSYMWTSYTDTQYF. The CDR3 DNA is TGTGCCAGCAGTTACATGTGGACTAGCTACACAGATACGCAGTATTTT.

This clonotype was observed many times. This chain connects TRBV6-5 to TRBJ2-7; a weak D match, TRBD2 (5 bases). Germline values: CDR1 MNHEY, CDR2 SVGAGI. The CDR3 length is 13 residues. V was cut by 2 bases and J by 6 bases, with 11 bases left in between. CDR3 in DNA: TGTGCCAGCAGTTACCGGGGAGCATCCGAGCAGTACTTC. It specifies CASSYRGASEQYF.

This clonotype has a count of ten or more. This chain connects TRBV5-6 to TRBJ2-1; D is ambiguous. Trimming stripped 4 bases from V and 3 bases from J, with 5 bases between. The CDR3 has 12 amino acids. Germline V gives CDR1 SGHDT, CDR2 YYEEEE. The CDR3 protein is CASSVDYNEQFF. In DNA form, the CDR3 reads TGTGCCAGCAGCGTGGACTACAATGAGCAGTTCTTC.

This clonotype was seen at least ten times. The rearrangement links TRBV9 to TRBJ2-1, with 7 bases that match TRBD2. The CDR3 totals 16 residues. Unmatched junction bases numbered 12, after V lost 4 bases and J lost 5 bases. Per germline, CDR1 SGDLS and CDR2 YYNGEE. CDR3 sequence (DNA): TGTGCCAGCAGCCCGGCTGGGGGAGGGATAGACAATGAGCAGTTCTTC. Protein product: CASSPAGGGIDNEQFF.

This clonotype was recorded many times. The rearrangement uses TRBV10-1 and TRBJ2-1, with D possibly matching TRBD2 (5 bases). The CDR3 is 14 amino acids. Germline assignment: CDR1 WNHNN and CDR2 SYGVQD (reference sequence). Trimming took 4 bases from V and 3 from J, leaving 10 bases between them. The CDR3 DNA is TGCGCCAGCAGTGGCCCCGGGAACTACAATGAGCAGTTCTTC. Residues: CASSGPGNYNEQFF.

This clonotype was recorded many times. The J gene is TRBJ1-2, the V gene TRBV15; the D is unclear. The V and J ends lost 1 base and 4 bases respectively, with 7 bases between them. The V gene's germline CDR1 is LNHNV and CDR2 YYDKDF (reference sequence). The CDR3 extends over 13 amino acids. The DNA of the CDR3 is TGTGCCACCAGCAGAGGCGACACCTATGGCTACACCTTC. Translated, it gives CATSRGDTYGYTF.